These 15 T cell receptor beta chains were all obtained from the same sample, sequenced in a study of cytomegalovirus exposure and HLA in healthy donors. With 60 Vbeta and 13 Jbeta primers, the PCR was carried out. Method: immunoSEQ multiplex PCR; TCRdb's copy keeps in-frame clones and lacks some. The data contain 75,000 to 90,000 clones, less than 85% of them singletons. Sequencing used PBMCs. These receptors came from a man aged 35 to 55 in good health and CMV-seropositive.

This chain links TRBV5-1 with TRBJ2-1; D possibly corresponds to TRBD1 (5 bases). Germline lookup yields CDR1 SGHRS and CDR2 YFSETQ. This CDR3 region has 13 residues. Trimming removed 0 bases at V and 6 bases at J, with 7 bases between. The CDR3 bases are TGCGCCAGCAGCTTGGGACAGACCAATGAGCAGTTCTTC. As protein: CASSLGQTNEQFF.

The CDR3 DNA reads as TGCGCCAGCAGCTTGGCCGAGTCGGGGTATAATGAAAAACTGTTTTTT. The encoded protein is CASSLAESGYNEKLFF. V usage is TRBV5-1 and J usage is TRBJ1-4; D gene ambiguous. Germline V gene sequence: CDR1 SGHRS, CDR2 YFSETQ. Between the trimmed V and J ends, which lost 0 bases and 4 bases, there was a span of 13 bases. The CDR3 sequence is 16 residues long.

A single count supports this clone. This chain connects TRBV18 to TRBJ2-7; the match to TRBD2 covers 8 bases. CDR3 length: 20 amino acids. V was pared by 2 bases and J by 0 bases, with 18 bases of the junction left unmatched. Germline V gives CDR1 KGHSH, CDR2 LQKENI. The CDR3, as DNA: TGTGCCAGCTCACCATCTAGGGGGAGCGGGGGCTTGCTGAGCTCCTACGAGCAGTACTTC. Its protein product is CASSPSRGSGGLLSSYEQYF.

CDR3 coding DNA: TGTGCCAGCAGCTTGCAGGGCCCTATCTTCTACGAGCAGTACTTC. It encodes CASSLQGPIFYEQYF. The J gene is TRBJ2-7, the V gene TRBV5-6; tentatively, D is TRBD1 (5 bases). CDR3 length: 15 amino acids. Per germline, CDR1 SGHDT and CDR2 YYEEEE. The V end lost 1 base, the J end lost 3 bases, and 14 bases lay between the germline ends.

For the CDR3, the DNA is TGTGCCACTCGGTATAGTCTCAACACCGGGGAGCTGTTTTTT. Its translation is CATRYSLNTGELFF. This chain connects TRBV6-1 to TRBJ2-2; D uncertain. CDR1 and CDR2 from the germline V gene are MNHNS and SASEGT. CDR3 length equals 14 residues. The V gene lost 10 bases and the J gene lost 2 bases, with 14 bases spanning the gap.

The chain joins TRBV7-6 to TRBJ1-1; D is perhaps TRBD1 (6 bases). Germline V gene sequence: CDR1 SGHVS, CDR2 FNYEAQ. This CDR3 comprises 14 residues. The ends were cut back, 5 bases at V and 0 bases at J, with 10 bases in the middle. The CDR3 DNA follows: TGTGCCAGCAGCCCCGGGACAATGAACACTGAAGCTTTCTTT. This translates into CASSPGTMNTEAFF. Supplemented by reference TRBV7-6 and TRBJ1-1, the full variable domain reads GAGVSQSPRYKVTKRGQDVALRCDPISGHVSLYWYRQALGQGPEFLTYFNYEAQQDKSGLPNDRFSAERPEGSISTLTIQRTEQRDSAMYRCASSPGTMNTEAFFGQGTRLTVV.

The CDR3 coding sequence is TGTGCCAGCAGTGAAGACAACCTCTCCTACAATGAGCAGTTCTTC. Translated, it gives CASSEDNLSYNEQFF. The chain employs TRBV6-4 and TRBJ2-1; no definite D call. CDR1 is MRHNA and CDR2 is SNTAGT in the germline V gene. This CDR3 comprises 15 residues. V was shortened by 3 bases and J by 0 bases, with 9 bases between the two germline ends.

J is TRBJ2-7 and V is TRBV13; a weak D match, TRBD2 (5 bases). Trimming removed 7 bases at V and 5 bases at J, with 15 bases between. There are 13 residues in the CDR3. Germline CDR1 reads PRHDT; CDR2 reads FYEKMQ (reference sequence). The DNA of the CDR3 is TGTGCCAGCACCACTACTAGAATTGACGAGCAGTACTTC. It translates to CASTTTRIDEQYF. Drawing the rest from reference TRBV13 and TRBJ2-7, the complete variable domain is AAGVIQSPRHLIKEKRETATLKCYPIPRHDTVYWYQQGPGQDPQFLISFYEKMQSDKGSIPDRFSAQQFSDYHSELNMSSLELGDSALYFCASTTTRIDEQYFGPGTRLTVT.

The chain employs TRBV7-9 and TRBJ2-1, with D possibly being TRBD1 (6 bases). CDR1 and CDR2 from the germline V gene are SEHNR and FQNEAQ (reference sequence). This CDR3 contains 14 residues. V lost 5 bases to trimming and J lost 7 bases, with 15 bases between them. The CDR3 DNA is TGTGCCAGCAGCACGAGGGGGTTAGCGAATGAGCAGTTCTTC. As protein: CASSTRGLANEQFF.

V gene TRBV7-2 combines with J gene TRBJ2-3; D call uncertain. The CDR3 spans 13 residues. V lost 5 bases, J lost 5 bases, and 11 bases lay in between. Germline V gene sequence: CDR1 SGHTA, CDR2 FQGNSA. The chain's CDR3 is CASSLSRLDTQYF. Written as DNA, the CDR3 is TGTGCCAGCAGCCTAAGCCGACTAGATACGCAGTATTTT.

The gene calls are TRBV19 and TRBJ1-2; D perhaps matches TRBD1 (5 bases). Germline lookup yields CDR1 LNHDA and CDR2 SQIVND (reference sequence). The V and J ends lost 5 bases and 2 bases respectively, with 12 bases between them. CDR3 length equals 14 residues. The CDR3 coding sequence is TGTGCCAGTAGTCCGGGACTCAACAACTATGGCTACACCTTC. Residues: CASSPGLNNYGYTF.

V gene TRBV5-1 combines with J gene TRBJ2-7; 7 positions agree with TRBD2. This CDR3 contains 15 residues. Per the germline V gene, CDR1 is SGHRS and CDR2 is YFSETQ. V dropped 0 bases and J dropped 0; count of bases not matched to a gene: 3. CDR3 nucleotide sequence: TGCGCCAGCAGCTTGGTGGGCGGGGGCTCCTACGAGCAGTACTTC. Amino acids: CASSLVGGGSYEQYF.

The chain couples TRBV19 to TRBJ1-2, with a tentative D call TRBD1 (6 bases). Trimming left V 0 bases short and J 9 bases short, with 11 bases between. This CDR3 is 13 amino acids long. From germline, CDR1 is LNHDA and CDR2 SQIVND (reference sequence). The CDR3, as DNA: TGTGCCAGTAGTATAGAAGGGGGATTAAGCTACACCTTC. Amino acid sequence: CASSIEGGLSYTF.

A single count supports this clone. This chain's CDR3 is CASSYIQGVYTQYF. The DNA for the CDR3 is TGTGCCAGCAGTTATATACAGGGTGTATATACGCAGTATTTT. This sequence joins TRBV28 and TRBJ2-3; possible D gene TRBD1, 6 bases. The CDR3 totals 14 residues. Germline loops: CDR1 MDHEN, CDR2 SYDVKM. V was shortened by 4 bases and J by 7 bases, with 15 bases between the two germline ends.

The J gene is TRBJ1-2, the V gene TRBV28; 7 nucleotides line up with TRBD1. Per germline, CDR1 MDHEN and CDR2 SYDVKM. Trimming took 7 bases from V and 2 from J; bases not matched to a gene: 7. The CDR3 sequence is 14 residues long. This chain's CDR3 is CASIQGDGNYGYTF. CDR3 in DNA: TGTGCCAGCATCCAGGGGGACGGAAACTATGGCTACACCTTC.